A selection of T cell receptor beta chains follows, all from one sample in a study of patients and donors after allogeneic stem cell transplantation. MiXCR, applied by TCRdb to the RT-PCR reads, yields one record per CDR3 protein. Of about a million distinct CDR3 sequences in the sample, under 20% were seen once. Sequenced input: blood, either unsorted or a sorted T cell fraction (not recorded which). These receptors originate from a human donor who was either an allogeneic HSCT recipient or a stem cell or donor lymphocyte infusion donor (not recorded which). It is not recorded whose cells these are; they may come from a transplant donor. The CDR3 runs from the conserved cysteine through the conserved F or W. D genes are given only for firm matches. Only part of the rows carry a size: once, few, many, or a class if the clone is expanded.

V	J	D	length	size	CDR3	DNA
TRBV29-1	TRBJ1-2	NA	12	many	CSVETARYGYTF	TGCAGCGTTGAGACTGCCCGCTATGGCTACACCTTC
TRBV20-1	TRBJ1-4	TRBD1	14	NA	CSASWDSSNEKLFF	TGCAGTGCTAGTTGGGACAGTTCTAATGAAAAACTGTTTTTT
TRBV2	TRBJ2-7	NA	16	NA	CASRRGELEGNYEQYF	TGTGCCAGCAGGAGGGGGGAGTTGGAGGGGAACTACGAGCAGTACTTC
TRBV5-6	TRBJ1-1	NA	15	NA	CASSLFKLMNTEAFF	TGTGCCAGCAGCTTGTTTAAGCTCATGAACACTGAAGCTTTCTTT
TRBV30	TRBJ2-3	NA	13	NA	CAWSRWSTDTQYF	TGTGCCTGGAGCAGATGGAGCACAGATACGCAGTATTTT
TRBV6-6	TRBJ1-1	NA	13	once	CASEMRLNTEAFF	TGTGCCAGCGAAATGCGCCTGAACACTGAAGCTTTCTTT
TRBV5-4	TRBJ2-7	NA	13	NA	CASSFPPEDEQYF	TGTGCCAGCAGCTTCCCGCCCGAGGACGAGCAGTACTTC
TRBV19	TRBJ2-1	TRBD1	16	NA	CASSIDLGQGYNEQFF	TGTGCCAGTAGTATAGATTTGGGACAGGGCTACAATGAGCAGTTCTTC
TRBV5-1	TRBJ2-4	NA	16	NA	CASSLGHTGEGNIQYF	TGCGCCAGCAGCTTGGGCCATACAGGGGAGGGAAACATTCAGTACTTC
TRBV7-3	TRBJ2-3	NA	15	few	CASSPSPGSTDTQYF	TGTGCCAGCAGCCCCTCCCCGGGATCGACAGATACGCAGTATTTT
TRBV5-1	TRBJ2-1	NA	15	NA	CASSLYGRANNEQFF	TGCGCCAGCAGCTTGTATGGCAGGGCTAACAATGAGCAGTTCTTC
TRBV19	TRBJ2-3	NA	15	NA	CASTSGTRGSDTQYF	TGTGCCAGTACCTCCGGGACACGCGGATCAGATACGCAGTATTTT
TRBV19	TRBJ2-1	NA	17	NA	CASSLSGGAKGFNEQFF	TGTGCCAGTAGTCTCTCGGGCGGGGCCAAAGGGTTCAATGAGCAGTTCTTC
TRBV10-3	TRBJ2-2	TRBD2	17	few	CAISLGTSGSRTGELFF	TGTGCCATCAGCCTCGGGACTAGCGGGTCCCGCACCGGGGAGCTGTTTTTT
TRBV2	TRBJ2-7	TRBD2	16	NA	CASVGFGLAGVEEQYF	TGTGCCAGCGTGGGGTTCGGACTAGCGGGAGTTGAAGAGCAGTACTTC
TRBV20-1	TRBJ2-2	TRBD2	18	few	CSARQGPTSGVNTGERFF	TGCAGTGCTAGACAGGGGCCAACTAGCGGGGTGAACACCGGGGAGCGGTTTTTT
TRBV24-1	TRBJ2-5	NA	15	NA	CATSGGGEPQETQYF	TGTGCCACCAGTGGGGGCGGAGAACCTCAAGAGACCCAGTACTTC
TRBV20-1	TRBJ2-2	NA	16	few	CSARVTGTPNTGELFF	TGCAGTGCTAGAGTTACCGGGACACCCAACACCGGGGAGCTGTTTTTT
TRBV9	TRBJ1-2	TRBD1	16	few	CASSLDRTTPNYGYTF	TGTGCCAGCAGCTTGGACAGGACCACCCCCAACTATGGCTACACCTTC
TRBV20-1	TRBJ2-3	TRBD2	16	few	CSARAAGVARTDTQYF	TGCAGTGCTAGAGCTGCGGGAGTTGCCAGGACAGATACGCAGTATTTT
TRBV9	TRBJ2-7	NA	14	NA	CASSGNADPYEQYF	TGTGCCAGCTCAGGAAACGCCGACCCATACGAGCAGTACTTC
TRBV25-1	TRBJ2-5	NA	16	NA	CASSESLRAAQETQYF	TGTGCCAGCAGTGAATCTCTTCGGGCAGCCCAAGAGACCCAGTACTTC
TRBV6-5	TRBJ2-5	NA	14	NA	CASSYSNGEETQYF	TGTGCCAGCAGTTACTCGAACGGAGAAGAGACCCAGTACTTC
TRBV28	TRBJ2-6	NA	14	NA	CASSSPIGANVLTF	TGTGCCAGCAGTTCACCCATTGGGGCCAACGTCCTGACTTTC
TRBV6-2/TRBV6-3	TRBJ2-1	TRBD1	15	NA	CASRPDRVSYNEQFF	TGTGCCAGCAGGCCGGACAGGGTAAGCTACAATGAGCAGTTCTTC
TRBV12-3/TRBV12-4	TRBJ2-5	TRBD2	14	few	CASRLRGGLETQYF	TGTGCCAGCAGACTACGGGGGGGCCTTGAGACCCAGTACTTC
TRBV11-2	TRBJ2-2	NA	15	few	CASSDRWFGTGELFF	TGTGCCAGCAGCGACAGGTGGTTCGGCACCGGGGAGCTGTTTTTT
TRBV2	TRBJ1-2	NA	12	NA	CASKEWVRGYTF	TGTGCCAGCAAAGAATGGGTTAGGGGCTACACCTTC
TRBV29-1	TRBJ1-2	NA	12	few	CSVEDRPYGYTF	TGCAGCGTTGAAGATCGTCCATATGGCTACACCTTC
TRBV6-2/TRBV6-3	TRBJ2-1	TRBD2	15	NA	CASRLGGSGGNEQFF	TGTGCCAGCCGTTTGGGGGGGAGCGGTGGCAATGAGCAGTTCTTC
TRBV6-2/TRBV6-3	TRBJ2-5	NA	10	few	CATLYEGQYF	TGTGCCACCCTCTATGAGGGCCAGTACTTC
TRBV21-1	TRBJ2-1	NA	11	NA	CASRRWDEQFF	TGTGCCAGCAGGCGTTGGGATGAGCAGTTCTTC
TRBV20-1	TRBJ1-5	NA	14	NA	CSARAGASNQPQHF	TGCAGTGCTAGGGCAGGGGCCAGCAATCAGCCCCAGCATTTT
TRBV30	TRBJ1-1	NA	9	NA	CAWSPQAFF	TGTGCCTGGAGTCCCCAAGCTTTCTTT
TRBV4-2	TRBJ2-3	TRBD1	17	few	CASSHPIRGPRTDTQYF	TGTGCCAGCAGCCATCCTATTAGGGGGCCGAGGACAGATACGCAGTATTTT
TRBV4-2	TRBJ2-1	TRBD2	17	NA	CASSLPSASGGSNEQFF	TGTGCCAGCAGCCTCCCGTCCGCTAGCGGGGGGTCCAATGAGCAGTTCTTC
TRBV5-1	TRBJ2-7	TRBD1	15	NA	CASSLTGTGTHEQYF	TGCGCCAGCAGCCTGACCGGGACAGGGACCCACGAGCAGTACTTC
TRBV24-1	TRBJ2-3	NA	13	NA	CATSDLAADTQYF	TGTGCCACCAGTGATTTAGCAGCAGATACGCAGTATTTT
TRBV25-1	TRBJ2-5	NA	15	few	CASSVGSWYQETQYF	TGTGCCAGCAGTGTTGGCAGTTGGTACCAAGAGACCCAGTACTTC
TRBV5-1	TRBJ2-2	NA	16	NA	CASSLAPSPDTGELFF	TGCGCCAGCAGCTTGGCCCCCTCGCCCGATACGGGGGAGCTGTTTTTT
TRBV9	TRBJ2-2	TRBD2	16	NA	CASSVTSGINTGELFF	TGTGCCAGCAGCGTGACTAGCGGGATTAACACCGGGGAGCTGTTTTTT
TRBV20-1	TRBJ2-5	TRBD2	16	NA	CSAFNPGTSVRETQYF	TGCAGTGCTTTCAACCCCGGGACTAGCGTTCGCGAGACCCAGTACTTC
TRBV4-1	TRBJ2-3	NA	16	NA	CASSQLTGASTDTQYF	TGCGCCAGCAGCCAGTTGACAGGAGCCTCCACAGATACGCAGTATTTT
TRBV30	TRBJ1-6	NA	14	NA	CAWSAGDYNSPLHF	TGTGCCTGGAGTGCCGGCGACTATAATTCACCCCTCCACTTT
TRBV2	TRBJ1-5	TRBD1	16	few	CASSFLQGKGDQPQHF	TGTGCCAGCAGTTTTTTACAGGGGAAGGGTGATCAGCCCCAGCATTTT
TRBV4-1	TRBJ2-2	TRBD1	15	NA	CASSHMDRTTGELFF	TGCGCCAGCAGCCACATGGACAGGACCACCGGGGAGCTGTTTTTT
TRBV4-2	TRBJ2-6	NA	16	NA	CASSTPSLPGANVLTF	TGTGCCAGCAGCACCCCATCCCTCCCTGGGGCCAACGTCCTGACTTTC